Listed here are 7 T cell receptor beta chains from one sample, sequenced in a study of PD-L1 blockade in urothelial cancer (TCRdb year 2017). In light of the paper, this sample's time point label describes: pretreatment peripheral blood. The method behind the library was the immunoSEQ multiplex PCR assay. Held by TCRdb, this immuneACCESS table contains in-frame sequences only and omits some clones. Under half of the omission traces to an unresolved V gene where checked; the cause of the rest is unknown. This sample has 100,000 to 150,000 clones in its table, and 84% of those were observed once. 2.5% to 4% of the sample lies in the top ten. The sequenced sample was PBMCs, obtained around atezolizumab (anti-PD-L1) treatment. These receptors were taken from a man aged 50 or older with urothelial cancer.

As DNA, the CDR3 is TGCGCCAGCAGTCCCGAGCGGGAGGACTACGAGCAGTACTTC. It is translated as CASSPEREDYEQYF. The V call is TRBV23-1, the J call TRBJ2-7; 9 nucleotides align to TRBD2. TRBV23-1 is known as an ORF, though its function is uncertain. Trimming cost V 4 bases and J 3 bases; bases outside gene matches: 4. CDR3 length: 14 residues.

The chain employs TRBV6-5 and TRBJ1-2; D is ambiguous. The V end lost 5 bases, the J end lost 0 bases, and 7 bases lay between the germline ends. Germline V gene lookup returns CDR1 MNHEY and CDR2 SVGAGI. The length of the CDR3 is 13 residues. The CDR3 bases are TGTGCCAGCAGTCGGACTGCTAACTATGGCTACACCTTC. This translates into CASSRTANYGYTF.

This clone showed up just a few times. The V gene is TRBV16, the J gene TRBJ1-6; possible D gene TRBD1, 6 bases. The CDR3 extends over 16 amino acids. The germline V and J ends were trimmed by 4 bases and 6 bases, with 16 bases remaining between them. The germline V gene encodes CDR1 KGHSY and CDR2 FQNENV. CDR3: CASSLNWGQINSPLHF. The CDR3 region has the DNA TGTGCCAGCAGCCTCAACTGGGGGCAGATTAATTCACCCCTCCACTTT. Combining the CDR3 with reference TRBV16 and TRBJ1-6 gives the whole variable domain GEEVAQTPKHLVRGEGQKAKLYCAPIKGHSYVFWYQQVLKNEFKFLISFQNENVFDETGMPKERFSAKCLPNSPCSLEIQATKLEDSAVYFCASSLNWGQINSPLHFGNGTRLTVT.

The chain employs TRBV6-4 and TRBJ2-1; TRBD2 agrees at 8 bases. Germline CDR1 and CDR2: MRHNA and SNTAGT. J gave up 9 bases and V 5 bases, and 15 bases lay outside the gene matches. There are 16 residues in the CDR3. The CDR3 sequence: CASSSKPGLGSLEQFF. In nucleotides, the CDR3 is TGTGCCAGCAGTTCAAAACCGGGACTAGGGTCCCTTGAGCAGTTCTTC.

The CDR3 loop is CASSLSRGMDEQYF. CDR3 DNA sequence: TGCGCCAGCAGCTTGTCAAGAGGGATGGACGAGCAGTACTTC. The chain carries TRBV5-1 and TRBJ2-7; D is perhaps TRBD2 (5 bases). CDR3 length: 14 residues. Germline V gives CDR1 SGHRS, CDR2 YFSETQ. V lost 1 base, J lost 5 bases, and 13 bases lay in between.

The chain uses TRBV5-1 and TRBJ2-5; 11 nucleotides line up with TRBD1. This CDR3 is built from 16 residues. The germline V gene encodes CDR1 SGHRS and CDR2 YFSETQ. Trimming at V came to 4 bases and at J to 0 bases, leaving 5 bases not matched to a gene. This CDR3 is CASSQGTGGYQETQYF. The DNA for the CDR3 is TGCGCCAGCAGCCAAGGGACAGGGGGTTACCAAGAGACCCAGTACTTC.

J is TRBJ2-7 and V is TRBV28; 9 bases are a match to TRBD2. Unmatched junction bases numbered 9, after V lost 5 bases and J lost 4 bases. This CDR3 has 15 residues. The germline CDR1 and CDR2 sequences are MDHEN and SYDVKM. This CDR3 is CASSASTSGAYEQYF. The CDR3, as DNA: TGTGCCAGCAGTGCATCGACTAGCGGAGCGTACGAGCAGTACTTC. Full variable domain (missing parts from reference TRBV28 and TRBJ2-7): DVKVTQSSRYLVKRTGEKVFLECVQDMDHENMFWYRQDPGLGLRLIYFSYDVKMKEKGDIPEGYSVSREKKERFSLILESASTNQTSMYLCASSASTSGAYEQYFGPGTRLTVT.